This entry describes one TCR beta chain. Its antigen is not yet known. For this receptor, the gene names and germline sequences are taken from the mouse. Sequencing ends 4 residues short of the CDR3 end; the germline J gene provides the rest. Libraries were constructed by the immunoSEQ multiplex PCR assay. To provide template for TCR sequencing, every sample had RNA extracted and reverse transcribed into cDNA. SuperScript III was used for first-strand cDNA synthesis, primed with a 2:1 mix of oligo-dT and random hexamers. A synthetic immune receptor repertoire was used to gauge amplification bias, and whatever bias remained was removed computationally. Sequencing of the libraries was done on Illumina HiSeq using 60 bp reads that spanned the CDR3 and were read from J toward V. Under the source paper's analysis protocol: Raw reads were preprocessed to remove errors, and CDR3 was defined by IMGT conventions from the conserved cysteine to phenylalanine. Clonality was computed by normalizing Shannon entropy by log2 of the number of productive unique TCRs and subtracting the result from 1. Scalp TCRbeta sequences were cross-referenced with sorted blood CD4 and CD8 repertoires so that the CD4 or CD8 identity of scalp clones could be inferred. The immuneACCESS repertoire file appears here via TCRdb, limited to in-frame rearrangements. These files lack a portion of the clones; in checked studies, under half of the deficit traces to unresolved V genes, and the cause of the others is not known. V, J and clone size are taken as reported in that table, and D and trimming were inferred from the DNA itself. The sample has 290,000 or so clones on record, with no singletons. More than 0.95% of the sample comes from the top ten.

The source of the sample is a study of CD8+ T cells in alopecia areata (dated by TCRdb to 2016 to 2019). In terms of the full investigation: Skin from C3H/HeJ donors with spontaneous alopecia (roughly 6-12 months old) was grafted onto female C3H/HeJ recipients that were roughly 6-11 weeks old. To study T cell clonal expansion in alopecia areata, the researchers applied high-throughput TCRbeta sequencing to both the C3H/HeJ mouse model and human patients. Human TCRbeta sequencing covered scalp tissue and sorted CD4+ and CD8+ peripheral blood T cells from patchy and totalis/universalis alopecia areata patients and healthy controls. Scalp clonality was compared among normal scalp (n=4), patchy alopecia areata scalp (n=8), and alopecia totalis/universalis scalp (n=8). RNA came from the PAXgene miRNA kit for fixed scalp, the miRNeasy kit for PBMCs, and the RNeasy kit for mouse skin. TCRbeta CDR3 regions were amplified by immunoSEQ multiplex PCR with 35 Vbeta forward and 13 Jbeta reverse primers.

Cells from mouse cutaneous lymph nodes were pooled, stained for CD4, CD8alpha, NKG2D, NKG2ACE and other markers, and then sorted on a BD Influx. V is cut by 1 base and J by 0 bases, and the space between the germline ends is 8 bases. The CDR1 and CDR2 encoded by the germline V gene (reference sequence) are LGHNA and YNLKQL. The CDR3 covers 15 residues, taking in both the cysteine and the phenylalanine. Sequencing covers 33 bases of the CDR3, shown here with the frame starting at base 1. Here is what the overall study found, with its caveats: Higher clonality and more expanded CD8+ clones were observed in lesional scalp than in normal scalp, particularly in alopecia totalis/universalis, a finding suggestive of antigenic drive. Compared with mice, TCR sequences shared between patients were less clear, possibly partly because of HLA diversity across the patient population. Resident alphabeta T cells in normal human skin are also sequenced, complicating scalp TCR repertoire analysis, unlike mouse skin dominated by gammadelta T cells.

The chain is assembled from TRBV5 and TRBJ2-5, and TRBD1 may be the D gene, going by 5 matching bases. Sequenced material: CD4+ T cells sorted from a lymph node. This clonotype was obtained from a C3H/HeJ mouse with alopecia areata. This mouse strain bears the MHC haplotype H2-k. The sequenced CDR3 bases are TGTGCCAGCAGCCAAGGAGACAGAAACCAAGAC. Translated, this is CASSQGDRNQD. The full-length CDR3 reads as CASSQGDRNQDTQYF.